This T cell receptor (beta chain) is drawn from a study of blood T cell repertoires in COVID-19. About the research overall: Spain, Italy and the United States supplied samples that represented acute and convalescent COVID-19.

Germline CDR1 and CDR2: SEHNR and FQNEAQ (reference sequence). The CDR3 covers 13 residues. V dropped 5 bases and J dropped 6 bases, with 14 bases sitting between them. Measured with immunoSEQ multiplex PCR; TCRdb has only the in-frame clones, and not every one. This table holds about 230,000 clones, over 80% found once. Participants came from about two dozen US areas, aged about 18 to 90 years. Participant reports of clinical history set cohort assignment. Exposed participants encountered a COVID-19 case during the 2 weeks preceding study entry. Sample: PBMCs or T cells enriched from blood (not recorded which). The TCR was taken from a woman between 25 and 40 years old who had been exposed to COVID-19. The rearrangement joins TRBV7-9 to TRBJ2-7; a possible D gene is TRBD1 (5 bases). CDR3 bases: TGTGCCAGCAGCCAATCTTCAGGGCTCGAGCAGTACTTC. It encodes CASSQSSGLEQYF.